A selection of T cell receptor beta chains follows, all from one sample in a study of shared clonotypes between healthy human individuals. Sequencing was performed with immunoSEQ multiplex PCR; in TCRdb, only in-frame clones are kept and a portion is missing. The sample holds about 2,500,000 clones, approximately 92% seen once. Sequencing was carried out using naive CD4+ T cells sorted from blood. These receptors came from a man between 18 and 29 years old in good health. Both conserved end residues are part of each CDR3. A D gene is named only where the DNA matches it firmly. Clone sizes are given selectively: once, few, many, or a class where the clone is expanded.

>TRBV10-3|NA|NA|TRBJ2-1
CAISESTGYHNEQFF
TGTGCCATCAGTGAGTCTACGGGGTACCACAATGAGCAGTTCTTC
>TRBV7-9|once|NA|TRBJ2-3
CASSTDWSDTQYF
TGTGCCAGCAGCACCGACTGGTCAGATACGCAGTATTTT
>TRBV5-4|NA|NA|TRBJ1-3
CASSLGTNGNTIYF
TGTGCCAGCAGCTTGGGGACAAATGGAAACACCATATATTTT
>TRBV7-9|NA|TRBD1|TRBJ1-6
CASSPSPGQGSSYNSPLHF
TGTGCCAGCAGCCCTAGCCCCGGACAGGGTAGCTCCTATAATTCACCCCTCCACTTT
>TRBV9|NA|NA|TRBJ2-7
CASSVADGYEQYF
TGTGCCAGCAGCGTAGCGGACGGGTACGAGCAGTACTTC
>TRBV20-1|NA|NA|TRBJ1-2
CTVGGSHGYTF
TGCACCGTGGGGGGATCGCATGGCTACACCTTC
>TRBV7-8|NA|TRBD2|TRBJ2-1
CASSLLAGEYEQFF
TGTGCCAGCAGCCTCCTAGCGGGAGAATATGAGCAGTTCTTC
>TRBV6-1|few|TRBD1|TRBJ1-1
CASSRTGNTEAFF
TGTGCCAGCAGCCGGACAGGGAACACTGAAGCTTTCTTT
>TRBV5-1|NA|NA|TRBJ1-1
CASTEGGSTEAFF
TGCGCCAGCACCGAGGGGGGTTCCACTGAAGCTTTCTTT
>TRBV5-1|NA|TRBD1|TRBJ2-5
CASSLGKGAGETQYF
TGCGCCAGCAGCCTCGGCAAGGGGGCAGGGGAGACCCAGTACTTC
>TRBV10-2|NA|NA|TRBJ1-1
CASSGQGGNTEAFF
TGCGCCAGCAGTGGGCAGGGTGGGAACACTGAAGCTTTCTTT
>TRBV30|NA|NA|TRBJ1-1
CAWSRIQPYEAFF
TGTGCCTGGAGTCGAATACAGCCATATGAAGCTTTCTTT
>TRBV30|NA|NA|TRBJ2-4
CAWSGQGLSLAKNIQYF
TGTGCCTGGAGTGGGCAGGGATTAAGCCTAGCCAAAAACATTCAGTACTTC
>TRBV18|NA|TRBD2|TRBJ2-2
CASSPTITSGTGELFF
TGTGCCAGCTCACCAACGATTACTAGCGGAACCGGGGAGCTGTTTTTT
>TRBV19|NA|TRBD1|TRBJ1-2
CASSRGQGDYGYTF
TGTGCCAGTAGTCGTGGACAGGGGGACTATGGCTACACCTTC
>TRBV6-1|NA|NA|TRBJ2-6
CANRPAGANVLTF
TGTGCCAACCGTCCCGCTGGGGCCAACGTCCTGACTTTC
>TRBV6-6|NA|TRBD2|TRBJ2-3
CASSYGLAESTDTQYF
TGTGCCAGCAGTTACGGGCTAGCGGAGAGCACAGATACGCAGTATTTT
>TRBV5-4|NA|NA|TRBJ1-1
CASSLAPGLNTEAFF
TGTGCCAGCAGCTTGGCCCCTGGGTTGAACACTGAAGCTTTCTTT
>TRBV5-4|NA|NA|TRBJ1-2
CASSLDTDPYGYTF
TGTGCCAGCAGCTTGGATACAGACCCCTATGGCTACACCTTC
>TRBV10-2|NA|NA|TRBJ1-3
CASRPPLTVRSGNTIYF
TGCGCCAGCCGACCCCCTCTGACAGTACGCTCTGGAAACACCATATATTTT
>TRBV28|NA|NA|TRBJ1-2
CASSHRGGRGYGYTF
TGTGCCAGCTCTCATCGGGGAGGGCGCGGCTATGGCTACACCTTC